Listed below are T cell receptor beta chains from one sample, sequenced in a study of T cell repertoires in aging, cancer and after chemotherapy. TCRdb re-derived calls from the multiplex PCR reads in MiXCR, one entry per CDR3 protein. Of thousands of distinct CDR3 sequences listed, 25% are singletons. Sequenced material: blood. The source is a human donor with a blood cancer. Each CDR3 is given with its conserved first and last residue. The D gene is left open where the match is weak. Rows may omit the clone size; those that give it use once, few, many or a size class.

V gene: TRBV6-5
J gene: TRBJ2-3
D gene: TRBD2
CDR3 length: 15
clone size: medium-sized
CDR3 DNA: TGTGCCAAGACCCCCGGGGGGGCGGGCACAGATACGCAGTATTTT
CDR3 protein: CAKTPGGAGTDTQYF

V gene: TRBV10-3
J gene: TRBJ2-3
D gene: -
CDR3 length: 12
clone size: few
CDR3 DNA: TGTGCCATCAGTCCTCGCACAGATACGCAGTATTTT
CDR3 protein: CAISPRTDTQYF

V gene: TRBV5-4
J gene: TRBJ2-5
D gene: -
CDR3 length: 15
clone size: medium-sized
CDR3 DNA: TGTGCCAGCAGCGCTAAAGGGAGCTACCAAGAGACCCAGTACTTC
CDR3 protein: CASSAKGSYQETQYF

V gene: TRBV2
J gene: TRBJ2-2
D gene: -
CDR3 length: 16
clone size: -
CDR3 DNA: TGTGCCAGCAGTGAAGATCGCATTCGGGATCCCGGGGAGCTGTTTTTT
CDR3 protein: CASSEDRIRDPGELFF

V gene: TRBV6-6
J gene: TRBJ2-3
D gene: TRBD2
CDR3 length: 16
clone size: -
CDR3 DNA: TGTGCCAGCACCGCCCCCGGGGGGGCGGGCACAGATACGCAGTATTTT
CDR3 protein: CASTAPGGAGTDTQYF

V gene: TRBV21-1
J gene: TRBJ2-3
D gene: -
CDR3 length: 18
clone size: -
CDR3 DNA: TGTGCCAGCAGCGCCCAGCCCCGAGTGGTTACGAGCACAGATACGCAGTATTTT
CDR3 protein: CASSAQPRVVTSTDTQYF

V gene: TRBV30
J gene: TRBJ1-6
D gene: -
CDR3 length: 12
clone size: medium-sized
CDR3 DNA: TGTGCCTGGAGTGTAGTGGCTTCACCCCTCCACTTT
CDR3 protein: CAWSVVASPLHF

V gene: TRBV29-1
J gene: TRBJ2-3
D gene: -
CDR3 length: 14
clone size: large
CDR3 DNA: TGCAGCGTTGAGGGCAGGGCCGGCACAGATACGCAGTATTTT
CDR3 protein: CSVEGRAGTDTQYF

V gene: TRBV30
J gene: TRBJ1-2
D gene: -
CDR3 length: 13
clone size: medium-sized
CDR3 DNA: TGTGCCTGGAGTGTAATGTTAAACTATGGCTACACCTTC
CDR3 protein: CAWSVMLNYGYTF

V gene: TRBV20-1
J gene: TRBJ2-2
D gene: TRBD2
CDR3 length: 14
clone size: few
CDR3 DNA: TGCAGTGCTAGAGCCGGGGGGGACACCGGGGAGCTGTTTTTT
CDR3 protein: CSARAGGDTGELFF

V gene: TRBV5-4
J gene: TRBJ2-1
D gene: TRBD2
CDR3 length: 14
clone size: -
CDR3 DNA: TGTGCCAGCAGCTATGGACTAGCTGGCAATGAGCAGTTCTTC
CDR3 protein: CASSYGLAGNEQFF

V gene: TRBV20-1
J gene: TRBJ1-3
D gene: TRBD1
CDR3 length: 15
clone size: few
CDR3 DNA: TGCAGTGCTAGACCGGGACAGGGATTGGGAAACACCATATATTTT
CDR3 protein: CSARPGQGLGNTIYF

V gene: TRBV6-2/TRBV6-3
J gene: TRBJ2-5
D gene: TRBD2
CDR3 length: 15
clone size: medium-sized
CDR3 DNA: TGTGCCAGCAGGCTCGGACCGGGGGGAGCGGAGACCCAGTACTTC
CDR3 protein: CASRLGPGGAETQYF

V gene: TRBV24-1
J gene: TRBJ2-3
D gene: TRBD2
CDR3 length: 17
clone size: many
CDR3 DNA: TGTGCCACCAGTGATTCTGGCGGGAGTTGGGGCACAGATACGCAGTATTTT
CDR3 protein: CATSDSGGSWGTDTQYF

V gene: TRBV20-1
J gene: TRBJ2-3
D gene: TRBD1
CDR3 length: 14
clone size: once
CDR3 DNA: TGCAGTGCGGCCGACAGGGGGCGCACAGATACGCAGTATTTT
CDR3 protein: CSAADRGRTDTQYF

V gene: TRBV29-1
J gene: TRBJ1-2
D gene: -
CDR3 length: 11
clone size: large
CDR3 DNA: TGCAGCGTTGAAGGGAACTATGGCTACACCTTC
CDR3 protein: CSVEGNYGYTF

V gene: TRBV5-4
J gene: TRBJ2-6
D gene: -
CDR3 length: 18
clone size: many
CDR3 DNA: TGTGCCAGCAGCCCCGTAGTTTCTTCCACCTCTGGGGCCAACGTCCTGACTTTC
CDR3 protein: CASSPVVSSTSGANVLTF

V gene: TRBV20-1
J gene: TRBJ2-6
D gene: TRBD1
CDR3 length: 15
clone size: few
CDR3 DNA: TGCAGTGCCTCGGGACAGACCTCTGGGGCCAACGTCCTGACTTTC
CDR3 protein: CSASGQTSGANVLTF

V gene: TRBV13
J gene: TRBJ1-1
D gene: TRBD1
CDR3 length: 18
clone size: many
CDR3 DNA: TGTGCCAGCAGCCAGGGACAGGGGAAATCACCCGTATTCACTGAAGCTTTCTTT
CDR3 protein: CASSQGQGKSPVFTEAFF

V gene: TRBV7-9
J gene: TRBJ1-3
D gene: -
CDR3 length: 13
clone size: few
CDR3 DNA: TGTGCCCGCGGGGGGGACCAAGGAAACACCATATATTTT
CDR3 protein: CARGGDQGNTIYF

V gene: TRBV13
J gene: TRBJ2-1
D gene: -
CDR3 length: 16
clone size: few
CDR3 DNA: TGTGCCAGCAGCTCCAAGTTTGGGGAAATCTACAATGAGCAGTTCTTC
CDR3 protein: CASSSKFGEIYNEQFF

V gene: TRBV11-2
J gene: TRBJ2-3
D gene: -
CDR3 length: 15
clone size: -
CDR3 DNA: TGTGCCAGCAGCTTGGCCGGGATAAGCACAGATACGCAGTATTTT
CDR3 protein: CASSLAGISTDTQYF

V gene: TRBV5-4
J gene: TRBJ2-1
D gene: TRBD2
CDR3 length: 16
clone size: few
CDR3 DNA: TGTGCCAGCAGCTTGGAGGGACTAGCGGGGGGGAAGGAGCAGTTCTTC
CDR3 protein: CASSLEGLAGGKEQFF

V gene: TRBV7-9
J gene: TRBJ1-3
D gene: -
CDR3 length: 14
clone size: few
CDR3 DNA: TGTGCCAGCAGCTCATCGAGCAGGTGGAACACCATATATTTT
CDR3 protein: CASSSSSRWNTIYF

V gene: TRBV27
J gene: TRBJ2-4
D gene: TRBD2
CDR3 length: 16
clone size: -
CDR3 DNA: TGTGCCAGCAGTCCGATAGCGGGAGGCGGGGGGTCGATTCAGTACTTC
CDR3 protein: CASSPIAGGGGSIQYF

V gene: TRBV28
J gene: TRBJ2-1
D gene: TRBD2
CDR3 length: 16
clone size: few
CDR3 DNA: TGTGCCAGCAACCCGAACGGCGGGGGCTCCTACAATGAGCAGTTCTTC
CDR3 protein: CASNPNGGGSYNEQFF

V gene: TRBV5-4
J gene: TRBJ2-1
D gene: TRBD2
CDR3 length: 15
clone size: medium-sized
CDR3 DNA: TGTGCCAGCAGCTTTTCGGGGGGGGGCCACAATGAGCAGTTCTTC
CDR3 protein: CASSFSGGGHNEQFF

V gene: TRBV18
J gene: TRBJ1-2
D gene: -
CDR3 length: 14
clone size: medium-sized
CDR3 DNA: TGTGCCAGCTCACCACCAACAGGAGGGTATGGCTACACCTTC
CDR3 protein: CASSPPTGGYGYTF

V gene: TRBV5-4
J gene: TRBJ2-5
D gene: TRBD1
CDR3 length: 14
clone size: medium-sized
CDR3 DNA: TGTGCCAGCAGCCTGGGACAGGGGCAAGAGACCCAGTACTTC
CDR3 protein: CASSLGQGQETQYF

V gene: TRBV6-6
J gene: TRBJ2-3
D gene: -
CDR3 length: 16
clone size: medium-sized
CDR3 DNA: TGTGCCAGCAGAATAGGGGGGTCCCTCCGCACAGATACGCAGTATTTT
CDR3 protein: CASRIGGSLRTDTQYF

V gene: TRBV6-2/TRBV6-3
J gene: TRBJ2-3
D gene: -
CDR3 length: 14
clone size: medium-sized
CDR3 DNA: TGTGCCAGCAGTTACGGGGGGGCCACAGATACGCAGTATTTT
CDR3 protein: CASSYGGATDTQYF

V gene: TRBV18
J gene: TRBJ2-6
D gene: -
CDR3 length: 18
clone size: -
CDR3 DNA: TGTGCCAGCTCGCGGACGGAGTTTATGGGCTCTGGGGCCAACGTCCTGACTTTC
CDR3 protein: CASSRTEFMGSGANVLTF

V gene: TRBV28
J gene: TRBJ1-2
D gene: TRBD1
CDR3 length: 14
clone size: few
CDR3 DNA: TGTGCCAGCAGTTTGTCCCAGGGGGCGCAAGGCTACACCTTC
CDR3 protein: CASSLSQGAQGYTF

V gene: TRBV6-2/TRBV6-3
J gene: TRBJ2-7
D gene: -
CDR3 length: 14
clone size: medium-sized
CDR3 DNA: TGTGCCACCGCCGGGACGGAGGAAACCTACGAGCAGTACTTC
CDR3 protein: CATAGTEETYEQYF

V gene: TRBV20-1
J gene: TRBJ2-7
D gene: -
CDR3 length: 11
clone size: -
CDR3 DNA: TGCAGTGCTAGGGAATCAAACCGGCAGTACTTC
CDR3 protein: CSARESNRQYF

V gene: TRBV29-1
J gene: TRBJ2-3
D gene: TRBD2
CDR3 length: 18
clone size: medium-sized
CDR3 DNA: TGCAGCGTCGCGGGGACTAGCGGGGGGGAGCCTAGCACAGATACGCAGTATTTT
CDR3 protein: CSVAGTSGGEPSTDTQYF

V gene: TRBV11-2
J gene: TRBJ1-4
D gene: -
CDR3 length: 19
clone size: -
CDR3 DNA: TGTGCCAGCAGCTTAGCAAACCGGATCCGACGGGGGTGGAGTGAAAAACTGTTTTTT
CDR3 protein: CASSLANRIRRGWSEKLFF

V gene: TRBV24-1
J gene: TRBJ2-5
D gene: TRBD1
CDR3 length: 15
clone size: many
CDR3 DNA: TGTGCCACCAGTGATCTAGCAGGGGGCAGGGAGACCCAGTACTTC
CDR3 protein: CATSDLAGGRETQYF

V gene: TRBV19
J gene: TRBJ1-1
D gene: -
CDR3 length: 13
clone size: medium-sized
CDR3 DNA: TGTGCCAGTAGTATTAGGGAGAACACTGAAGCTTTCTTT
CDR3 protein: CASSIRENTEAFF

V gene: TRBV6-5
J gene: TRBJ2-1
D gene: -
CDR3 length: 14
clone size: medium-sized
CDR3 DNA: TGTGCCAGCAGCCCCACCGGTCGGGCGGATGAGCAGTTCTTC
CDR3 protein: CASSPTGRADEQFF

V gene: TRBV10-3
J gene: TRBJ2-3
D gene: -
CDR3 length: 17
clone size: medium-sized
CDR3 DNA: TGTGCCATCAGTCCCCGGGACATCCTCTCTAGCACAGATACGCAGTATTTT
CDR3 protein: CAISPRDILSSTDTQYF

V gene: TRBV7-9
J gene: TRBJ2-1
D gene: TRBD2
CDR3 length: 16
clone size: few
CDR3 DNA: TGTGCCAGAAGCACCCAAGCGGGGGCCATCTACAATGAGCAGTTCTTC
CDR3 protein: CARSTQAGAIYNEQFF

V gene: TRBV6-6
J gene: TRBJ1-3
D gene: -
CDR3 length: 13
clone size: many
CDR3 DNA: TGTGCCACCCTGGTAGGGGCGAAGAACACCATATATTTT
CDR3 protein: CATLVGAKNTIYF

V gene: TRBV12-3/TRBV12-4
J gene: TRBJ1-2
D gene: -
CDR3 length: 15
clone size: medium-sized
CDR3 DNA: TGTGCCAGCAGTTTAGCGTCCGGAGGGTCCTATGGCTACACCTTC
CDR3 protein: CASSLASGGSYGYTF

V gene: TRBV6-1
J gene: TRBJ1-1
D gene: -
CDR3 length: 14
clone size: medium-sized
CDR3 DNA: TGTGCCAGCAGTGAAGGCGAAGAGGTCACTGAAGCTTTCTTT
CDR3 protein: CASSEGEEVTEAFF

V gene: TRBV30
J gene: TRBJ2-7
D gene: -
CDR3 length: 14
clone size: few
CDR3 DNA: TGTGCCTGGAGTCTGCCCGGGACCTTATACGAGCAGTACTTC
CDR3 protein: CAWSLPGTLYEQYF

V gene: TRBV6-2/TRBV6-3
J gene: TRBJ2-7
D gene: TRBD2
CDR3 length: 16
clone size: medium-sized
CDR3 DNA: TGTGCCAGCAGGCCGCCCCCCGGGACTAGTTACTACGAGCAGTACTTC
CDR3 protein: CASRPPPGTSYYEQYF

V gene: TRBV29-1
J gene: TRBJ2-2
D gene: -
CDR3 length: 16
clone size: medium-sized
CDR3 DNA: TGCAGCGTTGTGGGCTCAGAAAACGAGGGTACCGGGGAGCTGTTTTTT
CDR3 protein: CSVVGSENEGTGELFF

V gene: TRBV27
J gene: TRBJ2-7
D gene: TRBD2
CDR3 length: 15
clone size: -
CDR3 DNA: TGTGCCAGCAGTCTGGGACTAGCGGGAGTTCGCGAGCAGTACTTC
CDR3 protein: CASSLGLAGVREQYF

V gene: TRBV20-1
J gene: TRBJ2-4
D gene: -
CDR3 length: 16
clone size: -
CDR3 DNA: TGCAGTGCTAGAGAGTCTGCGGCGGGGGCGAGGAACATTCAGTACTTC
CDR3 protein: CSARESAAGARNIQYF

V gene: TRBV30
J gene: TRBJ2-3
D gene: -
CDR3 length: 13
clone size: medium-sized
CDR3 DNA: TGTGCCTGGAGGGAACTAAGCACAGATACGCAGTATTTT
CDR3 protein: CAWRELSTDTQYF

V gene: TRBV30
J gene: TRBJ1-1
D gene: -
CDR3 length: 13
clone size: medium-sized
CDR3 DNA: TGTGCCTGGGGAAGGGTATTGAACACTGAAGCTTTCTTT
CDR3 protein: CAWGRVLNTEAFF

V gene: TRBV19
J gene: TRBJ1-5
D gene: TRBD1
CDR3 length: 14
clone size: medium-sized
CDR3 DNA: TGTGCCAGTACCCCGACAGGGGCGTATCAGCCCCAGCATTTT
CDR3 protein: CASTPTGAYQPQHF

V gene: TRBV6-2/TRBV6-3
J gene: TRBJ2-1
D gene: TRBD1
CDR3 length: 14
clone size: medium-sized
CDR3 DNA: TGTGCCAGCAGAGACGGACAGGGGTACAATGAGCAGTTCTTC
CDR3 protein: CASRDGQGYNEQFF

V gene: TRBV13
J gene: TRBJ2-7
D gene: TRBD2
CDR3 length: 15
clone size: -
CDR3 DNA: TGTGCCAGCAGCCCTCTCTCCAGCGGGGTCTACGAGCAGTACTTC
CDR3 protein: CASSPLSSGVYEQYF

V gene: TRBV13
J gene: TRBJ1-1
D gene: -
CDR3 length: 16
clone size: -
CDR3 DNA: TGCGCCAGCAGCCCGCGAGGGGGGGCGATTTGGACTGAAGCTTTCTTT
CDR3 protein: CASSPRGGAIWTEAFF

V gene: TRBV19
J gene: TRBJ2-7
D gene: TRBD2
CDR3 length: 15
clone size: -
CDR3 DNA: TGTGCCAGTAGTACTCTTACTAGCGGGGGCTACGAGCAGTACTTC
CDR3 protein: CASSTLTSGGYEQYF

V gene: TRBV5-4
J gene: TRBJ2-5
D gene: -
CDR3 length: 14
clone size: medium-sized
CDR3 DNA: TGTGCCAGCAGATGGGACATCGGGCAAGAGACCCAGTACTTC
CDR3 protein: CASRWDIGQETQYF

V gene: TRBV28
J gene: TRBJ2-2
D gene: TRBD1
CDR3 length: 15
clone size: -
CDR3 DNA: TGTGCCAGCAGTAGAGGGACAGGGGGTCTCGGGGAGCTGTTTTTT
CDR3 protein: CASSRGTGGLGELFF

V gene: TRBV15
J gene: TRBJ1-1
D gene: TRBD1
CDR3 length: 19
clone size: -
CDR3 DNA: TGTGCCACCAGCAGAGCCGCCAGGGGACAGGGGACAGGGAACACTGAAGCTTTCTTT
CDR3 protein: CATSRAARGQGTGNTEAFF